Each of the 8 T cell receptor beta chains below was sequenced from the same sample in a study of blood T cell repertoires in COVID-19. Measured with immunoSEQ multiplex PCR; TCRdb has only the in-frame clones, and not every one. Among a few hundred thousand clones listed, roughly 88% were seen once. Specimen: peripheral blood. The receptor set was obtained from a woman aged 50 to 60 with COVID-19, enrolled during active disease.

This chain joins TRBV6-5 and TRBJ1-5; a weak D match, TRBD1 (5 bases). Germline CDR1 and CDR2: MNHEY and SVGAGI. V dropped 9 bases and J dropped 4 bases, with 13 bases sitting between them. The CDR3 runs to 13 residues. CDR3 in amino acids: CASLQVRNQPQHF. CDR3 DNA: TGTGCCAGTCTACAGGTTCGGAATCAGCCCCAGCATTTT.

The V and J genes are TRBV2 and TRBJ1-4, with 8 bases aligning to TRBD1. Germline V lookup: CDR1 SNHLY, CDR2 FYNNEI. The CDR3 spans 16 residues. V was clipped by 8 bases and J by 4 bases; unmatched bases: 12. The CDR3, as DNA: TGTGCCAGCGTCCGGGACAGGCGCTCATTTAATGAAAAACTGTTTTTT. Translating gives CASVRDRRSFNEKLFF.

The chain couples TRBV19 to TRBJ1-2; the D is unclear. CDR1 LNHDA and CDR2 SQIVND come from the germline V gene (reference sequence). This CDR3 spans 13 amino acids. Trimming shortened V by 2 bases and J by 6 bases, and 10 bases separated the two germline ends. The CDR3 here is CASSITRGNGYTF. The CDR3, as DNA: TGTGCCAGTAGTATAACCCGAGGGAATGGCTACACCTTC.

This clone was seen only a few times. The chain uses TRBV28 and TRBJ2-7; no clear D. Germline V gives CDR1 MDHEN, CDR2 SYDVKM. V was shortened by 1 base and J by 5 bases, with 12 bases between the two germline ends. The CDR3 loop spans 14 amino acids. CDR3 nucleotides: TGTGCCAGCAGTTTATACGCCCTCACTGACGAGCAGTACTTC. It translates to CASSLYALTDEQYF. The full variable domain, in which reference TRBV28 and TRBJ2-7 provide the parts outside the CDR3, is DVKVTQSSRYLVKRTGEKVFLECVQDMDHENMFWYRQDPGLGLRLIYFSYDVKMKEKGDIPEGYSVSREKKERFSLILESASTNQTSMYLCASSLYALTDEQYFGPGTRLTVT.

The rearrangement links TRBV10-2 to TRBJ2-3; 13 positions agree with TRBD2. CDR3 length: 16 residues. The ends lost 3 bases at V and 7 bases at J; junction bases unmatched: 7. Germline V lookup: CDR1 WSHSY, CDR2 SAAADI. CDR3: CASSDPLAGGPNTQYF. CDR3 nucleotides: TGCGCCAGCAGTGACCCACTAGCGGGGGGGCCGAATACGCAGTATTTT.

The chain has TRBV2 and TRBJ2-7; D perhaps matches TRBD2 (6 bases). Trimming took off 3 bases at V and 0 bases at J, with 21 bases between the two ends. CDR1 SNHLY and CDR2 FYNNEI come from the germline V gene. This CDR3 has 18 residues. The CDR3 here is CASSEFSATGVVSYEQYF. The CDR3 bases are TGTGCCAGCAGTGAGTTCTCGGCCACGGGGGTTGTCTCCTACGAGCAGTACTTC.

This chain uses TRBV7-2 with TRBJ1-2, with 8 bases that match TRBD1. The V gene end was trimmed by 4 bases and the J gene end by 7 bases; junction bases not matched to a gene: 5. The CDR3 has 13 amino acids. Germline V gene lookup returns CDR1 SGHTA and CDR2 FQGNSA. The CDR3 sequence is CASSSPQGGGYTF. CDR3 nucleotide sequence: TGTGCCAGCAGCTCCCCACAGGGGGGTGGCTACACCTTC.

The chain is built from TRBV24-1 and TRBJ1-2; 7 bases map to TRBD1. After removal of 4 bases from V and 4 bases from J, the junction contained 5 bases not matched to a gene. This CDR3 region has 14 residues. CDR1 and CDR2 (germline): KGHDR, SFDVKD. In nucleotides, the CDR3 is TGTGCCACCAGTGAAGCAGGGGGGTCCTATGGCTACACCTTC. Protein product: CATSEAGGSYGYTF.